Here is one TCR beta chain with its context. Its specificity is unknown. This specimen comes from a study of T cells expressing NK-cell markers. Study-wide context: Sequencing of TCR beta repertoires drew on sorted CD3+CD56+NKG2C+, CD3+CD56+NKG2C- and CD3+CD56-NKG2C+ T cells. Among the eight sequenced donors, seven tested HCMV-seropositive and one tested seronegative.

The cDNA for TCR beta came from 5'RACE template switching with UMIs. Following a re-call of the 5' RACE reads, TCRdb has one entry per CDR3 protein and lacks DNA. This sample's table has hundreds of thousands of distinct CDR3 sequences. Findings and caveats of the study: Among a few donors, these clonotypes also ranked first in the CD3+CD56-NKG2C+ fraction.

The CDR3 consists of 13 residues. Germline CDR1 is MRHNA and CDR2 is SNTAGT. The sequence was collected from a man aged 18-30 years in good health. The chain is built from TRBV6-4 and TRBJ1-1; the D call from TCRdb, TRBD1, cannot be confirmed without DNA. The sample consisted of blood T cells: a sorted CD56 or NKG2C T cell subset, CD4+ or CD8+ T cells, or bulk PBMC T cells (not recorded which). The CDR3 sequence is CASSSRGGTEAFF.